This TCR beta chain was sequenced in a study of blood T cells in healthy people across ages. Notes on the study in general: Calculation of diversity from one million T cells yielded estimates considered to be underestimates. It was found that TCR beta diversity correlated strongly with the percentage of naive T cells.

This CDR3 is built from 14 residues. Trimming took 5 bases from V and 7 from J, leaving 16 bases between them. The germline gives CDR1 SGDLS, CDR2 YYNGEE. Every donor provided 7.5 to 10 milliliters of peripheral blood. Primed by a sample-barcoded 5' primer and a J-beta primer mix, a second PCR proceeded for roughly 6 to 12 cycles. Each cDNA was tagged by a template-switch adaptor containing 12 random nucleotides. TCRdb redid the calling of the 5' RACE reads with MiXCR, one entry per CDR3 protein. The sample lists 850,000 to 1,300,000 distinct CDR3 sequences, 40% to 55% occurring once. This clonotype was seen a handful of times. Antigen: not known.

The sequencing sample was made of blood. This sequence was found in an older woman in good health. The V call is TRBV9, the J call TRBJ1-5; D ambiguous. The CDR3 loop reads CASSNSGDEQPQHF. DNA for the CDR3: TGTGCCAGCAGTAACTCAGGAGATGAACAGCCCCAGCATTTT.